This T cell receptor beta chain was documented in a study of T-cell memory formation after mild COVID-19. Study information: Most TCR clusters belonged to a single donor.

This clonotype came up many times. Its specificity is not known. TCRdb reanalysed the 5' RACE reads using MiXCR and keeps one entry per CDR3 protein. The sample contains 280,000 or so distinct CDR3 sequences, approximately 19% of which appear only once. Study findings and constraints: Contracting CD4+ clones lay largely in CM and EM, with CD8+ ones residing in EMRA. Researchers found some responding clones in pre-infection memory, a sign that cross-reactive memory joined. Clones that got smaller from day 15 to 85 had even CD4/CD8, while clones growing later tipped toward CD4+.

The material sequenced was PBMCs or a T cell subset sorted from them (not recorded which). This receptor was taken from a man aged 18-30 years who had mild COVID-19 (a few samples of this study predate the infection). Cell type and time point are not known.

CDR3 region: CASSLGQGAEAFF. Here the CDR3 DNA reads TGTGCCAGCAGCTTGGGACAGGGTGCTGAAGCTTTCTTT. The V and J genes are TRBV13 and TRBJ1-1; 9 nucleotides agree with TRBD1. There are 13 residues in the CDR3. Germline-derived CDR1 and CDR2 are PRHDT and FYEKMQ (reference sequence). V trimming: 3 bases; J trimming: 6 bases; junction bases outside the gene matches: 2.